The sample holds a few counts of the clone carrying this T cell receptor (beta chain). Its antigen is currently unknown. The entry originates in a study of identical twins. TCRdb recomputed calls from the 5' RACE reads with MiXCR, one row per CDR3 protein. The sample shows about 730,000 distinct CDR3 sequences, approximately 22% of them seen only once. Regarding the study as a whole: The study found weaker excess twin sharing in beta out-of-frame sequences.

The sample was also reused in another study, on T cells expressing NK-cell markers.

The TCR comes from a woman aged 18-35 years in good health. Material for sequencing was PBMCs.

The CDR3 coding sequence is TGTGCCAGCAGTTACTTGCAAGAGCAGTACTTC. The encoded protein is CASSYLQEQYF. The chain employs TRBV6-6 and TRBJ2-7, with D hard to call. The CDR3 length is 11 residues. Germline CDR1 reads MNHNY; CDR2 reads SVGAGI (reference sequence). Trimming cost V 1 base and J 7 bases, with 5 bases left between them.